Listed below are T cell receptor beta chains from one sample, sequenced in a study of T-cell reconstitution after alpha-beta-depleted transplantation in children. TCRdb re-called the PCR reads with MiXCR, one entry per CDR3 protein. The table has about 900,000 distinct CDR3 sequences, roughly 29% seen once; the top ten hold roughly 30%. This material consisted of PBMCs, mostly from graft donor cells, taken 360 days after TCRalphabeta/CD19-depleted stem cell transplant. These receptors were obtained from a boy younger than two who had a stem cell transplant for SCID, so the T cells may come from the graft donor. CDR3s include the opening cysteine and the closing phenylalanine or tryptophan. A D gene is named only where the DNA matches it firmly. Clone size is shown for a subset of rows, as once, few, many or a class of expanded clone.

v_gene: TRBV2
abundance: few
d_gene: NA
j_gene: TRBJ2-7
CDR3nt: TGTGCCACCTCTCCGGGGGGCCTAAACTACGAGCAGTACTTC
CDR3aa: CATSPGGLNYEQYF

v_gene: TRBV10-3
abundance: NA
d_gene: NA
j_gene: TRBJ2-4
CDR3nt: TGTGCCATCAGTGAGCCCCAGGAGAAAAACATTCAGTACTTC
CDR3aa: CAISEPQEKNIQYF

v_gene: TRBV12-3/TRBV12-4
abundance: NA
d_gene: TRBD2
j_gene: TRBJ2-3
CDR3nt: TGTGCCAGCAGTACCGGGAGAGCGGGAATCACAGATACGCAGTATTTT
CDR3aa: CASSTGRAGITDTQYF

v_gene: TRBV7-3
abundance: once
d_gene: NA
j_gene: TRBJ1-2
CDR3nt: TGTGCCAGCAGCTCGCCCTCAAACTTC
CDR3aa: CASSSPSNF

v_gene: TRBV20-1
abundance: NA
d_gene: NA
j_gene: TRBJ2-7
CDR3nt: TGCAGTGCGCGGGGACAGACGGTCTACGAGCAGTACTTC
CDR3aa: CSARGQTVYEQYF

v_gene: TRBV20-1
abundance: NA
d_gene: NA
j_gene: TRBJ2-1
CDR3nt: TGCAGTGCGACCCGAAGCGGCAGAGTCCCATACAATGAGCAGTTCTTC
CDR3aa: CSATRSGRVPYNEQFF

v_gene: TRBV20-1
abundance: NA
d_gene: NA
j_gene: TRBJ2-5
CDR3nt: TGCAGTGCTAGTTGGTCGGGTAGAGAGACCCAGTACTTC
CDR3aa: CSASWSGRETQYF

v_gene: TRBV29-1
abundance: few
d_gene: TRBD1
j_gene: TRBJ2-1
CDR3nt: TGCAGCGTTGAAGATCTTCAGGGGGCGACTTACAATGAGCAGTTCTTC
CDR3aa: CSVEDLQGATYNEQFF

v_gene: TRBV27
abundance: NA
d_gene: NA
j_gene: TRBJ2-1
CDR3nt: TGTGCCAGCAGTTTCGGGGCAGCCAGGGGTGAGCAGTTCTTC
CDR3aa: CASSFGAARGEQFF

v_gene: TRBV18
abundance: NA
d_gene: NA
j_gene: TRBJ1-4
CDR3nt: TGTGCCAGCTCACCCCAGGGGTATGAAAAACTGTTTTTT
CDR3aa: CASSPQGYEKLFF

v_gene: TRBV6-5
abundance: NA
d_gene: NA
j_gene: TRBJ1-2
CDR3nt: TGTGCCAGCAGTTACTCCGAAGTCTATGGCTACACCTTC
CDR3aa: CASSYSEVYGYTF

v_gene: TRBV5-5
abundance: NA
d_gene: TRBD1
j_gene: TRBJ2-5
CDR3nt: TGTGCCAGCAACAGGGGAAAAGAGACCCAGTACTTC
CDR3aa: CASNRGKETQYF

v_gene: TRBV4-3
abundance: many
d_gene: TRBD2
j_gene: TRBJ2-1
CDR3nt: TGCGCCAGCAGCCTTCTAGCGGGGGGGGCTAATGAGCAGTTCTTC
CDR3aa: CASSLLAGGANEQFF

v_gene: TRBV5-1
abundance: few
d_gene: NA
j_gene: TRBJ1-1
CDR3nt: TGCGCCAGCAGCTCCCAAAAAACAGGTCCGGCGGGCACTGAAGCTTTCTTT
CDR3aa: CASSSQKTGPAGTEAFF

v_gene: TRBV7-9
abundance: NA
d_gene: NA
j_gene: TRBJ2-5
CDR3nt: TGTGCCAGCAGCTCCACAGGGAAGAAACAAGAGACCCAGTACTTC
CDR3aa: CASSSTGKKQETQYF

v_gene: TRBV7-6
abundance: NA
d_gene: NA
j_gene: TRBJ1-1
CDR3nt: TGTGCCAGCAGTGGGGGCAGTAAACTAAACACTGAAGCTTTCTTT
CDR3aa: CASSGGSKLNTEAFF

v_gene: TRBV2
abundance: NA
d_gene: TRBD2
j_gene: TRBJ2-7
CDR3nt: TGTGCCAGCAGTGGTACTAGCGGGGTAACCTACGAGCAGTACTTC
CDR3aa: CASSGTSGVTYEQYF

v_gene: TRBV7-9
abundance: NA
d_gene: NA
j_gene: TRBJ2-5
CDR3nt: TGTGCCAGCAGCTTAGCAGGGCTTGAAGCGGAGACCCAGTACTTC
CDR3aa: CASSLAGLEAETQYF

v_gene: TRBV2
abundance: NA
d_gene: NA
j_gene: TRBJ2-2
CDR3nt: TGTGCCAGCAAGAGGGGCCTAACCGGGGAGCTGTTTTTT
CDR3aa: CASKRGLTGELFF

v_gene: TRBV7-6
abundance: NA
d_gene: NA
j_gene: TRBJ2-7
CDR3nt: TGTGCCAGCAGCCCCCGTGAGGGGCCGTACGAGCAGTACTTC
CDR3aa: CASSPREGPYEQYF

v_gene: TRBV7-2
abundance: few
d_gene: NA
j_gene: TRBJ1-5
CDR3nt: TGTGCCAGCAGCGCCTGGACCAATCAGCCCCAGCATTTT
CDR3aa: CASSAWTNQPQHF

v_gene: TRBV12-3/TRBV12-4
abundance: NA
d_gene: NA
j_gene: TRBJ1-1
CDR3nt: TGTGCCATCAGCAGGGGAGTCACTGAAGCTTTCTTT
CDR3aa: CAISRGVTEAFF